This T cell receptor beta chain was found in a study of metastatic and nonmetastatic thyroid tumors. The wider study: Malignant and benign thyroid patients had repertoires compared in peripheral blood and tumor or nodule tissue.

There are 15 residues in the CDR3. Trimming cost V 5 bases and J 8 bases; bases outside gene matches: 10. CDR1 is SGHVS, CDR2 FNYEAQ, per germline. This clone has at least ten counts. TCRdb reprocessed the PCR reads via MiXCR. This sample has some 30,000 clones, with 10% to 13% found just once. Not a single patient had been given any form of treatment at any point before undergoing thyroid surgery. This sequence joins TRBV7-6 and TRBJ2-1; 9 positions match TRBD1. Sequenced input: blood. The sequence was obtained from a female donor with papillary thyroid cancer or a benign thyroid nodule (not recorded which). Some clones in this sample may be carry-over from other donors' samples. The CDR3 bases are TGTGCCAGCAGCGCCGGGACAGGGAGCCCCCATGAGCAGTTCTTC. Protein sequence: CASSAGTGSPHEQFF.